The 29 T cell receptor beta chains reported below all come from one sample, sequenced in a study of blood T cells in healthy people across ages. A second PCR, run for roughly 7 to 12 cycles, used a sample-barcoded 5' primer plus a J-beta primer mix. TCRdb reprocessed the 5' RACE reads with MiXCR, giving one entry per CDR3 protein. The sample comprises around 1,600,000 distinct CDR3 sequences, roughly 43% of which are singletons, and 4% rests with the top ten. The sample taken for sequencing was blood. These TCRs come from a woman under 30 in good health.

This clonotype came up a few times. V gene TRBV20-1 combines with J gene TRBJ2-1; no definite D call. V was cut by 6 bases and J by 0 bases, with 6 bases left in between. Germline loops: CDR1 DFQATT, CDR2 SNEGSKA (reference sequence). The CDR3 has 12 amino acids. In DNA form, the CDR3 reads TGCAGTGCCACACACTCCTACAATGAGCAGTTCTTC. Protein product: CSATHSYNEQFF.

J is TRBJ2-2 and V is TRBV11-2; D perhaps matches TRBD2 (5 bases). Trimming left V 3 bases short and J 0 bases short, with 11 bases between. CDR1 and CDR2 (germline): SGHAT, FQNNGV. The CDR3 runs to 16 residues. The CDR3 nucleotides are TGTGCCAGCAGCTTTCGACTAAACGCGAACACCGGGGAGCTGTTTTTT. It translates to CASSFRLNANTGELFF.

As DNA, the CDR3 is TGCAGTATACGGGGGAACTACTACAATGAGCAGTTCTTC. Its translation is CSIRGNYYNEQFF. V gene TRBV29-1 combines with J gene TRBJ2-1, with D perhaps matching TRBD2 (6 bases). CDR3 size: 13 residues. Germline assignment: CDR1 SQVTM and CDR2 ANQGSEA.

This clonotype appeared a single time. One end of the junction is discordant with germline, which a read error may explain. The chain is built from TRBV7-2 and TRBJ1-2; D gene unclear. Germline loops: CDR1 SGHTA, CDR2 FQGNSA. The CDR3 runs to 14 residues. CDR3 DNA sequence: TGTGCCAGCAGCCCCGGACGGGATAACTATGACTACACCTTC. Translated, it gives CASSPGRDNYDYTF.

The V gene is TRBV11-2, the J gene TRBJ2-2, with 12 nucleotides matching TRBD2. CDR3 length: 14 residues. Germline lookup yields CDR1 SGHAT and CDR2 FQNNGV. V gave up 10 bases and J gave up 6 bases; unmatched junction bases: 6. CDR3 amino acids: CATTTSGRSGELFF. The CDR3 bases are TGTGCCACCACGACTAGCGGGAGATCCGGGGAGCTGTTTTTT.

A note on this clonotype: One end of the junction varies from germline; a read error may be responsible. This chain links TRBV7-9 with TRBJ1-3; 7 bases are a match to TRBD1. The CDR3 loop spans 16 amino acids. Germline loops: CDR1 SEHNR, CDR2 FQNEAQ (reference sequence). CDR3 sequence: CASSSSGTDSGNTIYF. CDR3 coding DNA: TGTGCAAGCAGCAGTTCCGGGACAGACTCTGGAAACACCATATATTTT.

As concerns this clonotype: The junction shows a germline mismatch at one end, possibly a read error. CDR3 nucleotide sequence: TGTGCCAGCAGCTTAACCGAGACAGCGAACACCGGGGGGCTGTTTTTT. Translated, it gives CASSLTETANTGGLFF. The chain combines TRBV7-2 with TRBJ2-2; a possible D gene is TRBD2 (6 bases). Per germline, CDR1 SGHTA and CDR2 FQGNSA. The CDR3 spans 16 residues.

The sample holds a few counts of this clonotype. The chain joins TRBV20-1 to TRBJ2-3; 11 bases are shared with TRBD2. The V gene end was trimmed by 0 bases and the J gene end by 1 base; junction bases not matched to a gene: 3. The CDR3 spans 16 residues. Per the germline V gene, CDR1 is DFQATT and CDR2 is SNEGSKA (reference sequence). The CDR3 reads CSARDAGLAGTDTQYF. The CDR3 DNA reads TGCAGTGCTAGAGATGCGGGACTAGCGGGCACAGATACGCAGTATTTT.

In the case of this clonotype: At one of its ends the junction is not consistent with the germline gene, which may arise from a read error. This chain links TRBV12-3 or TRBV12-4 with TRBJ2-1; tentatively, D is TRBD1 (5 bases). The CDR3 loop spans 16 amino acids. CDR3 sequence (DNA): TGTGCCAGCAGTCCAAATCAGGGAAGGTCCTACGATGAGCAGTTCTTC. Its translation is CASSPNQGRSYDEQFF.

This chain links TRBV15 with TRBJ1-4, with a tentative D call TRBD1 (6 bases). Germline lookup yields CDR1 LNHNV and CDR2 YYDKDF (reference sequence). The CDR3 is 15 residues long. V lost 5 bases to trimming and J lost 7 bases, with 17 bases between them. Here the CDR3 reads CATSHGNRVSEKLFF. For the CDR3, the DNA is TGTGCCACCAGCCATGGGAACAGGGTCTCTGAAAAACTGTTTTTT.

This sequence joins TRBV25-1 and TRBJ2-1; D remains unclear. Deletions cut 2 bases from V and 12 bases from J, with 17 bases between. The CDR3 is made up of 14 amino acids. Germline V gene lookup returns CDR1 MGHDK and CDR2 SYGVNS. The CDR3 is CASSEVFRPHGQFF. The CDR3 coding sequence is TGTGCCAGCAGTGAAGTCTTCCGCCCCCATGGGCAGTTCTTC.

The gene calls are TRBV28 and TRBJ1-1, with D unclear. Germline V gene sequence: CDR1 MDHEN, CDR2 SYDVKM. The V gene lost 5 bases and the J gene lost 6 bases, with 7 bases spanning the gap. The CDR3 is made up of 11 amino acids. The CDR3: CASSPQAEAFF. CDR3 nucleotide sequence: TGTGCCAGCAGTCCCCAGGCTGAAGCTTTCTTT.

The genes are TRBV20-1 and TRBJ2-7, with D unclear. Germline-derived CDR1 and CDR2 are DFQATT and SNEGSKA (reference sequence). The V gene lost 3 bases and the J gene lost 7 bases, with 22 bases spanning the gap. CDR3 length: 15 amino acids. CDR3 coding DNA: TGCAGTGCTAGTTTCGGCCAGGTGGGGTACAATGAGCAGTACTTC. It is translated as CSASFGQVGYNEQYF.

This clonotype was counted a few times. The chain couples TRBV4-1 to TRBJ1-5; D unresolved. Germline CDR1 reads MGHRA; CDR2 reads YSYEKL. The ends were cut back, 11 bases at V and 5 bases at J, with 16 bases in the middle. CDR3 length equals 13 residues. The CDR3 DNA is TGCGCCTCTGTTTATTTGGCCGATCAGCCCCAGCATTTT. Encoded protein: CASVYLADQPQHF.

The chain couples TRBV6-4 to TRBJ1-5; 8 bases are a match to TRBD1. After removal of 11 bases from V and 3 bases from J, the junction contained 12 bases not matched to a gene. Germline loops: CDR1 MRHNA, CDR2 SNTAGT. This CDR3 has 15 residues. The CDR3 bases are TGTGCCGTTCGGACAGGGTTCGACCTCAATCAGCCCCAGCATTTT. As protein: CAVRTGFDLNQPQHF.

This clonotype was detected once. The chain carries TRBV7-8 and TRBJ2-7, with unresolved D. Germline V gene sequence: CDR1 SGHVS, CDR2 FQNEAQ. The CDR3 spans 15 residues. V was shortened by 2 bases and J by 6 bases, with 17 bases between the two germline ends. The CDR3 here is CASSLNWALDGEQYF. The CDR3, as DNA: TGTGCCAGCAGCTTAAATTGGGCCTTAGATGGCGAGCAGTACTTC.

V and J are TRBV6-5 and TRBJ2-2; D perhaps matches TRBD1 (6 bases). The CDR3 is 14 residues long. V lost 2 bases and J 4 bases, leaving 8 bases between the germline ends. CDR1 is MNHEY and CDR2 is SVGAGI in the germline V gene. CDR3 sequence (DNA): TGTGCCAGCAGTTACGGACAGTCCACCGGGGAGCTGTTTTTT. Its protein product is CASSYGQSTGELFF.

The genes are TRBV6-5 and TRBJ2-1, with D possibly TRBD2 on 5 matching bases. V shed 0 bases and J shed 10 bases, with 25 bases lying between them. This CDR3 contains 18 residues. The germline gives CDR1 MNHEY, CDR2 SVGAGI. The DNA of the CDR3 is TGTGCCAGCAGTTACTCGAAGACGCGTTGGGGTCGTGACTACGAGCAGTTCTTC. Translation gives CASSYSKTRWGRDYEQFF.

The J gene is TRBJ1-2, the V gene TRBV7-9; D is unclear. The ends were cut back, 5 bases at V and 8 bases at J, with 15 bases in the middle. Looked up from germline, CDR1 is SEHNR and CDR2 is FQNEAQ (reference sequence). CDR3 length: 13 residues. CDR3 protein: CASSLGPREGYTF. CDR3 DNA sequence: TGTGCCAGCAGCCTTGGACCTAGAGAGGGCTACACCTTC.

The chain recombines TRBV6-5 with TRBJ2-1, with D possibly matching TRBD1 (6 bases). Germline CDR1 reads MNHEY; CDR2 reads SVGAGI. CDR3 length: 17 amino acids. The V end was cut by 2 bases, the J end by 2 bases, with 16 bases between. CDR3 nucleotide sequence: TGTGCCAGCAGTTACGGAAAGACAGGTAGACCCTACAATGAGCAGTTCTTC. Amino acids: CASSYGKTGRPYNEQFF.

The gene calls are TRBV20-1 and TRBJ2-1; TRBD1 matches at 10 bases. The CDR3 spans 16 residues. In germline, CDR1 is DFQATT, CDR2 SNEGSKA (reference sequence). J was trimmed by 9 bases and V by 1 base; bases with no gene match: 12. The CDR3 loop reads CSARGLWGQGLGEQFF. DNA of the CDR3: TGCAGTGCTAGAGGTCTATGGGGACAGGGGTTAGGTGAGCAGTTCTTC.

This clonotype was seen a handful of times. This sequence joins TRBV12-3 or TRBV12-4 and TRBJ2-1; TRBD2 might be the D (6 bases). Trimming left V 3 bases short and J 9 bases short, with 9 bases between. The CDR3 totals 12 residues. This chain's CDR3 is CASSFGGIEQFF. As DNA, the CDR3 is TGTGCCAGCAGTTTTGGGGGGATTGAGCAGTTCTTC.

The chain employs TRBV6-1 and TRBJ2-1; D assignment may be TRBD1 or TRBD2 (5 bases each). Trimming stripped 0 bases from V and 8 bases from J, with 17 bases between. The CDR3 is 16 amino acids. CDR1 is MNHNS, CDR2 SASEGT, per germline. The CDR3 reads CASSEASVGLGDEQFF. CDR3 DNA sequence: TGTGCCAGCAGTGAAGCAAGCGTGGGGTTGGGGGATGAGCAGTTCTTC.

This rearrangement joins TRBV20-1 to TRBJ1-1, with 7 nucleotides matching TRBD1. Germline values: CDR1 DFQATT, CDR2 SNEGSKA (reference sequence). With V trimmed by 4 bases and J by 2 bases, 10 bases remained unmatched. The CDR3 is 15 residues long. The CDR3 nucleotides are TGCAGTGCTAATGACAGGGTATTAGTCAACACTGAAGCTTTCTTT. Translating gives CSANDRVLVNTEAFF.

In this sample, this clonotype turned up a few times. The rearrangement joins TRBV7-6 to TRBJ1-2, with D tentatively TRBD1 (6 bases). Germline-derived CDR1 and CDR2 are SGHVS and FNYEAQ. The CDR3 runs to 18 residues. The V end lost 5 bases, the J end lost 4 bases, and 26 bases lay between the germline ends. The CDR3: CASSPRGQGRLSAYGYTF. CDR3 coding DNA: TGTGCCAGCAGCCCTAGAGGGCAGGGGCGCCTGTCGGCCTATGGCTACACCTTC.

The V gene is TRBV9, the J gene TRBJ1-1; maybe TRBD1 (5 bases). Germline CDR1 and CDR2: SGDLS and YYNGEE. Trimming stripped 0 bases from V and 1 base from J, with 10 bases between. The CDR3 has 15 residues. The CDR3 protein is CASSVVTGTNTEAFF. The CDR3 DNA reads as TGTGCCAGCAGCGTAGTCACGGGGACGAACACTGAAGCTTTCTTT.

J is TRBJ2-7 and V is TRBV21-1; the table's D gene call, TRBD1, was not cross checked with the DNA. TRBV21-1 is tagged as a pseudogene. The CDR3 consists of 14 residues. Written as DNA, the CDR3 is TGTGCCAGCACCCACCGGACAGGTAGCTACGAGCAGTACTTC. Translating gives CASTHRTGSYEQYF.

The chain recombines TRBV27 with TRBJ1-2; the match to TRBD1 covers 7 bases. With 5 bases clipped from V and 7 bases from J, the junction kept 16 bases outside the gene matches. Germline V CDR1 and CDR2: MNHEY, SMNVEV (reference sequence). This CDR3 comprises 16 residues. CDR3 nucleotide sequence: TGTGCCAGCAGTCATGGCCGCAGACAGGGAGACTGTGGCTACACCTTC. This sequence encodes CASSHGRRQGDCGYTF.

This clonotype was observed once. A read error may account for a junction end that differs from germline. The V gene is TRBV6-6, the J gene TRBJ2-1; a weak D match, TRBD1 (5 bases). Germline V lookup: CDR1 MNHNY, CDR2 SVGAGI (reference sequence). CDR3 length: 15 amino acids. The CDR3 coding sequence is TGTGCCAGCAGTTACTCGAGTCAGGGTAACAATGAGCGGTTCTTC. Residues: CASSYSSQGNNERFF.